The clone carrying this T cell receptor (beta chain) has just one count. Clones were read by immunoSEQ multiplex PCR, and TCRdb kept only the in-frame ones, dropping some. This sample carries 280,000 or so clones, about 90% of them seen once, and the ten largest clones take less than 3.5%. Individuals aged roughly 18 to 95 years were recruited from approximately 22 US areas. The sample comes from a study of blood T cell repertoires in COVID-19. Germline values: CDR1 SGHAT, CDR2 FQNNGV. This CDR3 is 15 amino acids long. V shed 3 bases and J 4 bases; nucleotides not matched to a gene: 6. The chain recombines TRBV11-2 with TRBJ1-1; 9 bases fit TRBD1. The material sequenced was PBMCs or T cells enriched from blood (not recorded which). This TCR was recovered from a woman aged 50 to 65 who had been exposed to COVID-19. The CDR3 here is CASSFSGTGTTEAFF. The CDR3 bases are TGTGCCAGCAGCTTTTCCGGGACAGGGACCACTGAAGCTTTCTTT.